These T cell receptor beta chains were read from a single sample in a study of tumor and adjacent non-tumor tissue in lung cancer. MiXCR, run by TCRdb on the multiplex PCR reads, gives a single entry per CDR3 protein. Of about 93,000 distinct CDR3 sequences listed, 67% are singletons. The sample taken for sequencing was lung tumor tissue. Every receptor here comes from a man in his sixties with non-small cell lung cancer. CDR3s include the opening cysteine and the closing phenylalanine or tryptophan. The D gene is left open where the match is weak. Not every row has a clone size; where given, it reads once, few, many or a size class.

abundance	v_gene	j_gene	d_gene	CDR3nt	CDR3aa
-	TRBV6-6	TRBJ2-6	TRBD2	TGTGTCATCAGTTACTCGGGAGGTACTAGCGGAGATCAAGGCTCTGGTGCCAATGTCCTGACTTTC	CVISYSGGTSGDQGSGANVLTF
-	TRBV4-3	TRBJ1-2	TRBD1	TGCGCCAGCAACGGCGGAGACAGGGTTTCTGGCTACACCTTC	CASNGGDRVSGYTF
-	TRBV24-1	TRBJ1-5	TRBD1	TGTGCCACCAGTGTTGGACAGGGCAGCGGCAATGAGCCCCAGCATTTT	CATSVGQGSGNEPQHF
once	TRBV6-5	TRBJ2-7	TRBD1	TGTGCCAGCAGCCCCGGGGGACAGGCCTCCTATGAGCAGTCCTTC	CASSPGGQASYEQSF
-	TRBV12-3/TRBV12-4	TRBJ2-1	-	TGTGCCATCAGTCCAACTCGGGGACGGGCCAATGAGCAGTTCTTC	CAISPTRGRANEQFF
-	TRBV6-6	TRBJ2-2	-	TGTGCCAGCAGCCGAGCACGGGGGGGGGAGCTGTTTTTT	CASSRARGGELFF
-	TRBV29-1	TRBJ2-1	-	TGCAGCGTTGATGACGGGGTGAGCTCCTACAATGAACAGTTCTTC	CSVDDGVSSYNEQFF
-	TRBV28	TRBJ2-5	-	TGTACCACCAGTTCCCCGACCCCCGGACAAGAGACCCAGTACTTC	CTTSSPTPGQETQYF
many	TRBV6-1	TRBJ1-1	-	TGTGCCAGCAGTGAAATCAGGGTAGGGACTGAAGCTTTCTTT	CASSEIRVGTEAFF
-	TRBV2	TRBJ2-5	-	TGTGCCAGCAGTGTCGGACAAAAAGAGACCCAGTACTTC	CASSVGQKETQYF
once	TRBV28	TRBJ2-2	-	TGTACCAACATAGGGACGCTCAACACCGGGGAGCTGTTTTTT	CTNIGTLNTGELFF
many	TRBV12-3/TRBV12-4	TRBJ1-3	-	TGTGCCAGCAGTTTGGGCCGCAACTCTGGAAACACCATATATTTT	CASSLGRNSGNTIYF
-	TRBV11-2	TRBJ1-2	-	TGTGCCAGCAGCTTATTGAAAGAGACAGGCTTCACCTTC	CASSLLKETGFTF
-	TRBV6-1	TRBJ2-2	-	TGTGCCAGCAGTCTGGACCCAAAAAAGGGTTACACCGGGGAGCTGTTTTTC	CASSLDPKKGYTGELFF
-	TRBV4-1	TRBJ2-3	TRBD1	TGCGCCAGCAGCCCCAGAGAGGGGAGACAGGGTGGTACGCAGTATTTT	CASSPREGRQGGTQYF
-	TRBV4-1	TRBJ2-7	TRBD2	TGCACCAGCAGCCGGGACTACTACGAGCAGTACTTC	CTSSRDYYEQYF
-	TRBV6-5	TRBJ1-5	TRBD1	TGTGCCAGCAGATCCGTGACAGGGAATAGCAACCAGCCCCAGCATTTT	CASRSVTGNSNQPQHF
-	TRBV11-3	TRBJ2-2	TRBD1	TGTGCTGGCAACAAGGACAGGGCTCTCACCGGGGAGCCGTTTTTT	CAGNKDRALTGEPFF
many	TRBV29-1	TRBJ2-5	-	TGCAGCGTCCGACAGGTTGGGGAGACCCAGTACTTC	CSVRQVGETQYF
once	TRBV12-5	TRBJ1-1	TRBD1	TGTGCTAGTGGTTTGGTGCAGGGGGGGAGTGAAGCTTTCTTT	CASGLVQGGSEAFF
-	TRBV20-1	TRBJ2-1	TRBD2	TGCAGTGCTAGAATGGTAGCGGGGGTGGTGTGCCACAATGAGCAGTTCTTC	CSARMVAGVVCHNEQFF
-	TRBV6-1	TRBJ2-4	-	TGTGCCAGCACCCGGGTAACAAAAAACATTCAGTACTTC	CASTRVTKNIQYF
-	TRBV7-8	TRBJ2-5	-	TGTGCCAGTAGCTTAGTTAGTTTGAGACAGGGAGGTTTAGGCCAAGAGACCCAGTACTTC	CASSLVSLRQGGLGQETQYF
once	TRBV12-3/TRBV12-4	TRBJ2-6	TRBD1	TGTGTCAACAGTCCGGACAGGGTTCTCTCGGGGGCCAACATCCTGACTTTC	CVNSPDRVLSGANILTF
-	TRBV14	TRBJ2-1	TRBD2	TGTGCCAGCAGCCAAACCGGGACTAGCGGGACGCATTTCTTC	CASSQTGTSGTHFF
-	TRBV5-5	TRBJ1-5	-	TGTACCAGCAGCTTGAGCTGGGGGGCCACAGATACGCAGCATTTT	CTSSLSWGATDTQHF
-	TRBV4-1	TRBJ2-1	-	TGCGCCAGCAGCCAAGTCCTCGACCCGAGATGGTACAATGAGCAGTTCTTC	CASSQVLDPRWYNEQFF
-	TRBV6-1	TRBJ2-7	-	TGTGCCAGCAGTTCTGGGACATTCGGCTCCTACGAGCAATACTTC	CASSSGTFGSYEQYF
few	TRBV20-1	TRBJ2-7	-	TGCAGTGCCCTCGGCGGGGGCCGGAGCTCCTACGAGCAGTACTTC	CSALGGGRSSYEQYF
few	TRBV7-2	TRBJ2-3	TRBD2	TGTGCCAGCAGCTCGGCTAGCGGGGGAGCAGATACGCAGTATTTT	CASSSASGGADTQYF
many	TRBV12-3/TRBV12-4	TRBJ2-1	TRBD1	TGTGCCAGCAGTAAGGACAGGGGGCTCAATGAGCAGTTCTTC	CASSKDRGLNEQFF
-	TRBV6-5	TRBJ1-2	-	TGTGCCAGCACTAATCCGTTCCACTATGGCTACACCTTC	CASTNPFHYGYTF
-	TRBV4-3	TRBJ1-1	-	TGCGCCAGCAGCCAACAACAGGACGGGAACACTGAAGCTTTATTT	CASSQQQDGNTEALF
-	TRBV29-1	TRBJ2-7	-	TGCAGCGTGGCAGAGAAGCAGGTCACTATCTACGAGCAGTACTTC	CSVAEKQVTIYEQYF
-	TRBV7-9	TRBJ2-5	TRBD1	TGTGCCAGCAGCTCCGGGACAGCCCGGATGGACCAGTACTTC	CASSSGTARMDQYF
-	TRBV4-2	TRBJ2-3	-	TGTGCCAGCAGCCGGATTAGAGGGGGGGGAGAGACAGATACGCGGTATTTT	CASSRIRGGGETDTRYF
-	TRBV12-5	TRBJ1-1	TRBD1	TGTGCTAGTGGTTTGATACAGGGGTGGACTGAAGCTTTCTTT	CASGLIQGWTEAFF
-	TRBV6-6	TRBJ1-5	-	TGTGTCAACAGGCCCAGGGTCACGGCGTTTGGCAATCAGCCCCAGCATTTT	CVNRPRVTAFGNQPQHF
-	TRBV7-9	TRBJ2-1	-	TGTGCCAGCATCCAACTCGGGGGATTTGAGCAGTTCTTC	CASIQLGGFEQFF
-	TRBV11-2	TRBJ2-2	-	TGTGCCAGCAGCTTAGCATTAGCCCGCACCGGGGAGCTGTATTTT	CASSLALARTGELYF
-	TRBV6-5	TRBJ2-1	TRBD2	TGTGCCAGCAGTTTGACTAGCGCCAACAATGAGCAGTTCTTC	CASSLTSANNEQFF
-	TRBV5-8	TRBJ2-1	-	TGTGCCAGCAGTGGGAGGACGGTTTACGATGAGCAGTTCTTC	CASSGRTVYDEQFF
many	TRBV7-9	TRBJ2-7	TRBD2	TGTGCCAGCAGCTTAGCAATAGCGGGATTGCACGAGCAGTACTTC	CASSLAIAGLHEQYF
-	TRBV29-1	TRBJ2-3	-	TGCGGCGTTGAAGCAGGAGGCCATGTAGATACGCAGTATTTT	CGVEAGGHVDTQYF
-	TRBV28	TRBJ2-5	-	TGTACCAGCAGCCGGTCAGAGACCCAGTACTTC	CTSSRSETQYF
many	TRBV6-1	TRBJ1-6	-	TGTGCCAGCAGTGAGGCAGGGGTGAATTCACCCCTCCACTTT	CASSEAGVNSPLHF
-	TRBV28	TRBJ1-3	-	TGTGCCTCACAGGGAGAGGACTCTGGAAACACCATATATTTT	CASQGEDSGNTIYF
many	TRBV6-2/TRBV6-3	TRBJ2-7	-	TGTGCCAGCAGTTACTCGGGTAGCTACGAGCAGTACTTC	CASSYSGSYEQYF
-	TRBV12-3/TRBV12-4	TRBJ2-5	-	TGTGCCAGCAGTTTAACACTAGAGGGAGTAACAGAGACCCAGTGCTTC	CASSLTLEGVTETQCF
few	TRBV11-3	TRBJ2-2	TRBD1	TGTTCCAGCAGCCTACAGGGGAACGGGGAGCTGTTTTTT	CSSSLQGNGELFF